These T cell receptor beta chains were read from a single sample in a study of long-term antiretroviral therapy in people with HIV. The table came from immunoSEQ multiplex PCR; TCRdb's copy has only in-frame clones and leaves some out. The sample lists 35,000 to 40,000 clones, over 75% occurring once. The source was unsorted PBMCs, collected 2.2 years after starting antiretroviral therapy. The source is a man aged 18 to 30 with HIV. The CDR3 runs from the conserved cysteine through the conserved F or W. Fields, in order: clone size, V gene, J gene, D gene, CDR3 protein, CDR3 DNA. The D gene is left open where the match is weak. Clone size, where shown, is once, few, many, or a class for clones that have expanded.

>once|TRBV27|TRBJ2-7|-
CASSFRAGIHEQYF
TGTGCCAGCAGTTTCAGGGCAGGTATACACGAGCAGTACTTC
>-|TRBV5-8|TRBJ1-4|-
CASSRVKGSATNEKLFF
TGTGCCAGCAGCCGGGTGAAGGGATCCGCAACTAATGAAAAACTGTTTTTT
>-|TRBV16|TRBJ2-7|TRBD2
CASSQSGGDSYEQYF
TGTGCCAGCAGCCAATCGGGAGGGGACTCCTACGAGCAGTACTTC
>-|TRBV28|TRBJ2-1|TRBD2
CASRGEGVAGGLNEQFF
TGTGCCAGCAGAGGTGAAGGTGTAGCGGGAGGTCTAAATGAGCAGTTCTTC
>-|TRBV2|TRBJ1-4|TRBD1
CASSVQGAGSNEKLFF
TGTGCCAGCAGTGTGCAGGGGGCTGGGTCTAATGAAAAACTGTTTTTT
>-|TRBV7-9|TRBJ2-7|-
CASSSRTALYEQYF
TGTGCCAGCAGCTCTAGGACAGCTCTCTACGAGCAGTACTTC
>few|TRBV19|TRBJ1-1|-
CASSMRGLGTEAFF
TGTGCCAGTAGTATGAGGGGTTTGGGCACTGAAGCTTTCTTT
>-|TRBV13|TRBJ2-7|TRBD1
CASSSLGTASSYEQYF
TGTGCCAGCAGCTCCTTAGGGACAGCTAGCTCCTACGAGCAGTACTTC
>-|TRBV30|TRBJ1-3|TRBD1
CAFGGIGQGRDTIYF
TGTGCCTTTGGAGGTATAGGACAGGGACGTGACACCATATATTTT
>-|TRBV30|TRBJ1-2|TRBD1
CAWSGTGGGGYTF
TGTGCCTGGAGCGGGACAGGGGGTGGTGGCTACACCTTC
>few|TRBV10-3|TRBJ2-2|TRBD2
CAIRETSGGELFF
TGTGCCATCAGAGAGACTAGCGGCGGGGAGCTGTTTTTT
>once|TRBV7-3|TRBJ2-7|TRBD1
CASSFRWGQGSHEQYF
TGTGCCAGCAGCTTTAGGTGGGGACAGGGGTCCCACGAGCAGTACTTC
>-|TRBV10-3|TRBJ2-3|TRBD1
CASTTGLEDTQYF
TGTGCCTCTACGACAGGGTTAGAAGATACGCAGTATTTT
>-|TRBV6-9|TRBJ1-3|-
CASSSNRDFSGNTIYF
TGTGCCAGCAGTTCGAACAGAGACTTCTCTGGAAACACCATATATTTT
>-|TRBV27|TRBJ2-7|-
CASSLSRVAPEQYF
TGTGCCAGCAGTTTATCGAGGGTCGCCCCCGAGCAGTACTTC
>-|TRBV10-3|TRBJ1-6|TRBD1
CAARAHGDSGNSPLHF
TGTGCCGCGCGCGCCCACGGGGACAGCGGAAATTCACCCCTCCACTTT
>-|TRBV12-5|TRBJ2-5|TRBD2
CASGGAGGLQYF
TGTGCTAGTGGTGGGGCGGGAGGGCTTCAGTACTTC
>-|TRBV5-1|TRBJ2-7|-
CASREAGSGEQYF
TGCGCCAGCAGAGAGGCAGGGAGTGGCGAGCAGTACTTC
>-|TRBV4-1|TRBJ1-3|TRBD1
CASSPTGDVSGNTIYF
TGCGCCAGCAGCCCGACAGGGGATGTCTCTGGAAACACCATATATTTT
>-|TRBV19|TRBJ2-2|TRBD1
CATLRPGTGLAGELFF
TGTGCCACTCTGAGGCCCGGGACAGGGCTAGCCGGGGAGCTGTTTTTT
>-|TRBV6-4|TRBJ2-2|TRBD1
CASSAGGESGELFF
TGTGCCAGCAGCGCAGGGGGCGAGTCCGGGGAGCTGTTTTTT
>few|TRBV28|TRBJ1-5|-
CASSSRGVGQPQHF
TGTGCCAGCAGTTCCAGGGGTGTCGGTCAGCCCCAGCATTTT
>-|TRBV25-1|TRBJ1-2|TRBD1
CASSTIGTDNYGYTF
TGTGCCAGCAGTACCATAGGGACAGATAACTATGGCTACACCTTC
>once|TRBV5-1|TRBJ2-7|-
CASSLVPSWLGEQYF
TGCGCCAGCAGCTTGGTTCCTAGCTGGTTAGGCGAGCAGTACTTC
>-|TRBV5-1|TRBJ1-2|-
CASGVGRASGYTF
TGCGCCAGCGGGGTGGGCAGGGCCTCTGGCTACACCTTC
>-|TRBV5-1|TRBJ2-5|TRBD1
CASRRGTGALETQYF
TGCGCCAGCAGGAGGGGGACAGGGGCACTAGAGACCCAGTACTTC
>once|TRBV11-2|TRBJ2-7|-
CASSLVHSSYEQYF
TGTGCCAGCAGCTTAGTCCATAGCTCCTACGAGCAGTACTTC
>-|TRBV6-1|TRBJ2-7|-
CASSLGYSGYEQYF
TGTGCCAGCAGTCTCGGTTACTCGGGCTACGAGCAGTACTTC
>-|TRBV10-1|TRBJ2-2|TRBD1
CASSESSGGHTGELFF
TGCGCCAGCAGTGAGTCTTCAGGGGGCCACACCGGGGAGCTGTTTTTT
>-|TRBV10-3|TRBJ2-5|-
CAMMSGIQETQYF
TGTGCCATGATGTCGGGAATCCAAGAGACCCAGTACTTC
>-|TRBV28|TRBJ2-1|-
CASSPREPEQFF
TGTGCCAGCAGTCCCCGGGAACCTGAGCAGTTCTTC
>-|TRBV7-3|TRBJ1-1|TRBD1
CASSATGADTEAFF
TGTGCCAGCAGCGCAACAGGGGCGGACACTGAAGCTTTCTTT
>-|TRBV7-9|TRBJ2-5|-
CASSGGGPGIETQYF
TGTGCCAGCAGCGGGGGGGGCCCAGGCATCGAGACCCAGTACTTC
>once|TRBV15|TRBJ2-1|-
CATSREFSGFNEQFF
TGTGCCACCAGCAGAGAATTCTCGGGTTTCAATGAGCAGTTCTTC
>few|TRBV6-5|TRBJ1-5|TRBD1
CASSEDRVHQPQHF
TGTGCCAGCAGCGAGGACAGGGTGCATCAGCCCCAGCATTTT
>-|TRBV21-1|TRBJ2-7|-
CASSKYQGSYEQYF
TGTGCCAGCAGCAAATACCAGGGATCCTACGAGCAGTACTTC
>few|TRBV6-1|TRBJ1-5|-
CASSELVSQPQHF
TGTGCCAGCAGTGAGCTGGTCAGTCAGCCCCAGCATTTT
>-|TRBV2|TRBJ1-2|-
CASSEGESRDTF
TGTGCCAGCAGTGAAGGGGAGTCGAGGGACACCTTC
>-|TRBV10-3|TRBJ2-7|-
CAISEPGEQYF
TGTGCCATCAGTGAGCCTGGGGAGCAGTACTTC
>-|TRBV5-4|TRBJ2-1|-
CASSLGDGVYNEQFF
TGTGCCAGCAGCTTGGGGGACGGGGTTTACAATGAGCAGTTCTTC
>-|TRBV6-1|TRBJ1-5|-
CASSESSNQPQHF
TGTGCCAGCAGTGAATCCAGCAATCAGCCCCAGCATTTT